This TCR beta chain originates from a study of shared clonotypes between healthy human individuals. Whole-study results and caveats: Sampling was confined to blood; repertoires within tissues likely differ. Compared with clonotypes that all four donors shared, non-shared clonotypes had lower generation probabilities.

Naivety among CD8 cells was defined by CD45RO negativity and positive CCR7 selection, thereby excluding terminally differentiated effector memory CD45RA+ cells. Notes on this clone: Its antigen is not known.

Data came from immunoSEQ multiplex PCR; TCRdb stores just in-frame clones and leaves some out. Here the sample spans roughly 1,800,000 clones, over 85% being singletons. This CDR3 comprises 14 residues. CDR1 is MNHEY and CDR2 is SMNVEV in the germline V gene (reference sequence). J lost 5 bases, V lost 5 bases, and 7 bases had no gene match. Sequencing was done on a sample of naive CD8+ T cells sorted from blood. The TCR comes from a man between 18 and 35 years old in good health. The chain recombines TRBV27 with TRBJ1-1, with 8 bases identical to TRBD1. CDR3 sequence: CASSIMNRGTEAFF. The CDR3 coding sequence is TGTGCCAGCAGTATAATGAACAGGGGGACTGAAGCTTTCTTT.